Below, 12 T cell receptor beta chains from the same sample are listed, as sequenced in a study of OX40 agonist ivuxolimab in advanced cancers. Sequencing used immunoSEQ multiplex PCR; TCRdb keeps in-frame clones, though not all of them. The table includes 60,000 to 65,000 clones, 85% to 90% detected once. Source: CD4+ or CD8+ T cells sorted from blood, taken in a trial of the OX40 agonist ivuxolimab. Receptors originate from an adult with an advanced solid tumor such as melanoma, head and neck, liver or kidney cancer.

This chain connects TRBV9 to TRBJ2-7, with 8 positions matching TRBD1. Germline assignment: CDR1 SGDLS and CDR2 YYNGEE. The CDR3 is made up of 15 amino acids. The J segment lost 4 bases and the V segment lost 3 bases, leaving 9 bases of the junction unmatched. CDR3 coding DNA: TGTGCCAGCAGCGAGACAGGGGCTGTCGGATACGAGCAGTACTTC. Translating gives CASSETGAVGYEQYF. The full variable domain, in which reference TRBV9 and TRBJ2-7 provide the parts outside the CDR3, is DSGVTQTPKHLITATGQRVTLRCSPRSGDLSVYWYQQSLDQGLQFLIQYYNGEERAKGNILERFSAQQFPDLHSELNLSSLELGDSALYFCASSETGAVGYEQYFGPGTRLTVT.

V gene TRBV5-1 combines with J gene TRBJ1-4; the D is unclear. Between the trimmed V and J ends, which lost 0 bases and 2 bases, there was a span of 8 bases. The CDR3 has 15 residues. In germline, CDR1 is SGHRS, CDR2 YFSETQ. The CDR3 DNA is TGCGCCAGCAGCTTGGGGGTCAATACTAATGAAAAACTGTTTTTT. Its protein product is CASSLGVNTNEKLFF.

The chain recombines TRBV27 with TRBJ2-7, with a possible D match to TRBD1 (5 bases). The germline V gene encodes CDR1 MNHEY and CDR2 SMNVEV (reference sequence). The CDR3 runs to 12 residues. V lost 8 bases and J 0 bases, leaving 8 bases between the germline ends. CDR3 nucleotides: TGTGCCAGCCGGACAATCTCCTACGAGCAGTACTTC. Protein: CASRTISYEQYF.

The chain uses TRBV27 and TRBJ1-5, with D possibly matching TRBD1 (5 bases). The CDR3 is 15 amino acids. In germline, CDR1 is MNHEY, CDR2 SMNVEV (reference sequence). V was pared by 2 bases and J by 0 bases, with 8 bases between. CDR3 sequence: CASSLAGISNQPQHF. The DNA of the CDR3 is TGTGCCAGCAGTTTAGCAGGGATTAGCAATCAGCCCCAGCATTTT.

The chain is built from TRBV19 and TRBJ1-5; no firm D call. CDR1 is LNHDA and CDR2 is SQIVND in the germline V gene (reference sequence). The CDR3 spans 15 residues. V was clipped by 7 bases and J by 0 bases, with 13 bases between them. CDR3 in DNA: TGTGCCAGTACCCCGTCCGGTTATAGCAATCAGCCCCAGCATTTT. Its translation: CASTPSGYSNQPQHF.

This clone was observed a single time. This sequence joins TRBV4-1 and TRBJ1-6, with D perhaps TRBD1 (5 bases). The V gene's germline CDR1 is MGHRA and CDR2 YSYEKL. The CDR3 length is 15 residues. V was cut by 4 bases and J by 5 bases, with 12 bases left in between. The CDR3 DNA reads TGCGCCAGCAGCCCGGGAGACAGAAATAATTCACCCCTCCACTTT. Translation: CASSPGDRNNSPLHF.

The gene calls are TRBV5-1 and TRBJ1-5, with D possibly TRBD1 on 5 matching bases. V gave up 4 bases and J gave up 2 bases, with 13 bases separating them. This CDR3 region has 15 residues. CDR1 is SGHRS, CDR2 YFSETQ, per germline. DNA for the CDR3: TGCGCCAGCAGCCCAGGGACGGTGGGCAATCAGCCCCAGCATTTT. Translated: CASSPGTVGNQPQHF. Variable domain in full (rest from reference TRBV5-1 and TRBJ1-5): KAGVTQTPRYLIKTRGQQVTLSCSPISGHRSVSWYQQTPGQGLQFLFEYFSETQRNKGNFPGRFSGRQFSNSRSEMNVSTLELGDSALYLCASSPGTVGNQPQHFGDGTRLSIL.

The chain links TRBV27 to TRBJ1-1; no definite D call. Germline V CDR1 and CDR2: MNHEY, SMNVEV (reference sequence). This CDR3 comprises 14 residues. Trimming removed 4 bases from V and 1 base from J, with 10 bases in between. The DNA for the CDR3 is TGTGCCAGCAGTTCAAACCAAAGGAACACTGAAGCTTTCTTT. It encodes CASSSNQRNTEAFF.

The chain couples TRBV7-9 to TRBJ1-1; TRBD1 matches 9 bases. Germline V gene sequence: CDR1 SEHNR, CDR2 FQNEAQ (reference sequence). The V segment lost 5 bases and the J segment 5 bases; nucleotides outside the gene matches: 9. This CDR3 has 15 residues. CDR3 residues: CASSPSGTGRTEAFF. CDR3 DNA: TGTGCCAGCAGCCCGTCGGGGACAGGGAGGACTGAAGCTTTCTTT.

By proportion, this clone is medium-sized. The chain employs TRBV27 and TRBJ2-7, with TRBD2 identical over 12 bases. In germline, CDR1 is MNHEY, CDR2 SMNVEV (reference sequence). J lost 0 bases, V lost 7 bases, and 7 bases had no gene match. The CDR3 has 16 amino acids. The CDR3 nucleotides read TGTGCCAGCAAATTACTGGGACTAGCGGGCTCCTACGAGCAGTACTTC. The encoded protein is CASKLLGLAGSYEQYF.

This rearrangement joins TRBV19 to TRBJ2-4, with D tentatively TRBD2 (5 bases). Germline assignment: CDR1 LNHDA and CDR2 SQIVND (reference sequence). V was clipped by 3 bases and J by 3 bases, with 12 bases between them. The CDR3 loop spans 15 amino acids. The CDR3 DNA reads as TGTGCCAGTAGTATTTCTGGAGGATACAAAAACATTCAGTACTTC. Protein sequence: CASSISGGYKNIQYF. The variable domain in full, completed from reference TRBV19 and TRBJ2-4, reads DGGITQSPKYLFRKEGQNVTLSCEQNLNHDAMYWYRQDPGQGLRLIYYSQIVNDFQKGDIAEGYSVSREKKESFPLTVTSAQKNPTAFYLCASSISGGYKNIQYFGAGTRLSVL.

This clone was detected only once. This sequence joins TRBV29-1 and TRBJ2-1, with D perhaps assigned TRBD1 or TRBD2 (6 bases each). The CDR3 totals 13 residues. Germline values: CDR1 SQVTM, CDR2 ANQGSEA. The CDR3 DNA reads TGCAGGGCTGGGGGGCCCCTCTTCAATGAGCAGTTCTTC. This sequence encodes CRAGGPLFNEQFF.